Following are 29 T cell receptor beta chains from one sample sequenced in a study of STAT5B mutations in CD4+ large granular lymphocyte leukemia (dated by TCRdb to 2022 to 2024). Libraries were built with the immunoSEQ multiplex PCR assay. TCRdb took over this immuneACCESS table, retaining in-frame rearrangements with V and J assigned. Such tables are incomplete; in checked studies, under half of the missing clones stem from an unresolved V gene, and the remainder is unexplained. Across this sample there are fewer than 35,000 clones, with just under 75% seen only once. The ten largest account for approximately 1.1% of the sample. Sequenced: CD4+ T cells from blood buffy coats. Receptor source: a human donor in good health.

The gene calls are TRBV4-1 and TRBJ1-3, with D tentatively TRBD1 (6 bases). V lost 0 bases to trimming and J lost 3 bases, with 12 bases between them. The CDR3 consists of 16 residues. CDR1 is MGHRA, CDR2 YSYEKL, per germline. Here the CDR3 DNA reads TGCGCCAGCAGCCAAGATCAGGGGTTTGTTGGAAACACCATATATTTT. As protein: CASSQDQGFVGNTIYF.

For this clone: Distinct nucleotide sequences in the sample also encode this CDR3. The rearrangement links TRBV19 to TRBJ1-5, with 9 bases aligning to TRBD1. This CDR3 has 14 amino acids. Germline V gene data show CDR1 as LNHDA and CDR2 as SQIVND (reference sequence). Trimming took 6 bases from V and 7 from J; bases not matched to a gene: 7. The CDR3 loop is CASSPTGGNQPQHF. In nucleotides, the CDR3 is TGTGCCAGTAGCCCGACAGGGGGTAACCAGCCCCAGCATTTT. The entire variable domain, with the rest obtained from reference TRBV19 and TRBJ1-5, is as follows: DGGITQSPKYLFRKEGQNVTLSCEQNLNHDAMYWYRQDPGQGLRLIYYSQIVNDFQKGDIAEGYSVSREKKESFPLTVTSAQKNPTAFYLCASSPTGGNQPQHFGDGTRLSIL.

The CDR3 DNA follows: TGTGCCAGCAGTTCACAGGTGCGCACAGATACGCAGTATTTT. Encoded protein: CASSSQVRTDTQYF. V gene TRBV11-1 combines with J gene TRBJ2-3; a weak D match, TRBD1 (5 bases). V lost 6 bases, J lost 1 base, and 11 bases lay in between. The germline V gene encodes CDR1 SGHAT and CDR2 FQDESV (reference sequence). The CDR3 totals 14 residues.

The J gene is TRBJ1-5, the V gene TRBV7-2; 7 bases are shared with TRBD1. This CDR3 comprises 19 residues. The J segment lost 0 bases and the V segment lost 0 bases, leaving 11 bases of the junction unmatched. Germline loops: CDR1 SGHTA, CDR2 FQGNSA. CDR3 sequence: CASSLARDSIVNSNQPQHF. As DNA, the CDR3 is TGTGCCAGCAGCTTAGCCCGGGACAGTATAGTAAATAGCAATCAGCCCCAGCATTTT.

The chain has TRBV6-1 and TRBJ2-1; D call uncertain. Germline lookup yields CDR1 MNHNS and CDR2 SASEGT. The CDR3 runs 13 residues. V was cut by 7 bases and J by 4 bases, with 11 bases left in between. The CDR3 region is CASNPDGYNEQFF. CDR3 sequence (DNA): TGTGCCAGCAATCCCGACGGATACAATGAGCAGTTCTTC.

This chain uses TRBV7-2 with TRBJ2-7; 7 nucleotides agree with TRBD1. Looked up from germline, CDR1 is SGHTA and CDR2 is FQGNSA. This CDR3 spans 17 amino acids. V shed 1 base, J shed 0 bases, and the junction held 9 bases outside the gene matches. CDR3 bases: TGTGCCAGCAGCTTAGTGGTAGGACAGGCCTTCTCCTACGAGCAGTACTTC. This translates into CASSLVVGQAFSYEQYF.

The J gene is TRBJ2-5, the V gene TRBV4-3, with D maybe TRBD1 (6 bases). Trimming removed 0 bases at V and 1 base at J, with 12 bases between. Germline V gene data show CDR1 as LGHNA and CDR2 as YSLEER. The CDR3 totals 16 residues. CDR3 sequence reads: CASSQDWQGSQETQYF. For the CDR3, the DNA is TGCGCCAGCAGCCAAGATTGGCAGGGGAGCCAAGAGACCCAGTACTTC.

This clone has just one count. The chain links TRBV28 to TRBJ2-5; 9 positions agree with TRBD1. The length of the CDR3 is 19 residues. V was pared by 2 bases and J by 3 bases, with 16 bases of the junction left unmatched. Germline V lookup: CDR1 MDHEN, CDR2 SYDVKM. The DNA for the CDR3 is TGTGCCAGCAGTTTAGCCGGGGACAGGGTGGGGACGCCGAAAGAGACCCAGTACTTC. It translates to CASSLAGDRVGTPKETQYF. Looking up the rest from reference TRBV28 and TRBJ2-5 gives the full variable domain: DVKVTQSSRYLVKRTGEKVFLECVQDMDHENMFWYRQDPGLGLRLIYFSYDVKMKEKGDIPEGYSVSREKKERFSLILESASTNQTSMYLCASSLAGDRVGTPKETQYFGPGTRLLVL.

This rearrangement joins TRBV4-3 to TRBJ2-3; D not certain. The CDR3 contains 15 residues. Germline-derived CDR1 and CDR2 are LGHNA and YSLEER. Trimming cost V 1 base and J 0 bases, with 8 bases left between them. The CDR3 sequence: CASSQVWASTDTQYF. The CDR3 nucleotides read TGCGCCAGCAGCCAAGTGTGGGCCAGCACAGATACGCAGTATTTT.

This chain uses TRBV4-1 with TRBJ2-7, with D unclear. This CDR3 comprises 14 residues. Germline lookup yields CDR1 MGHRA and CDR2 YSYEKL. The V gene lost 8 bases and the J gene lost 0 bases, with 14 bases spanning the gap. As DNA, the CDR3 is TGCGCCAGCTCCCTATGGAGTGGCTCCTACGAGCAGTACTTC. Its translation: CASSLWSGSYEQYF.

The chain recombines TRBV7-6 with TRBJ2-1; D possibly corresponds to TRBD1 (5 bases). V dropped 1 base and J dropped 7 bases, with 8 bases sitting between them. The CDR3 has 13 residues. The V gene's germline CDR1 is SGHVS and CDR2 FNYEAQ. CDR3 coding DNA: TGTGCCAGCAGCTTAGTGAAGGGGAATGAGCAGTTCTTC. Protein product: CASSLVKGNEQFF.

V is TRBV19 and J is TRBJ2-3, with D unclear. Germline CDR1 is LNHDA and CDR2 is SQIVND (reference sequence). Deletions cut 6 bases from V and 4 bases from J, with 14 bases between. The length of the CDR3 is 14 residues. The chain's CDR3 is CASRNARNADTQYF. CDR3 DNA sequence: TGTGCCAGTAGGAATGCAAGGAATGCAGATACGCAGTATTTT.

CDR3 sequence reads: CASSVQGLGYTF. DNA of the CDR3: TGTGCCAGCAGTGTCCAGGGCCTTGGCTACACCTTC. The chain joins TRBV2 to TRBJ1-2; TRBD1 might be the D (5 bases). The germline V and J ends were trimmed by 4 bases and 7 bases, with 10 bases remaining between them. The CDR3 is made up of 12 amino acids. The germline gives CDR1 SNHLY, CDR2 FYNNEI.

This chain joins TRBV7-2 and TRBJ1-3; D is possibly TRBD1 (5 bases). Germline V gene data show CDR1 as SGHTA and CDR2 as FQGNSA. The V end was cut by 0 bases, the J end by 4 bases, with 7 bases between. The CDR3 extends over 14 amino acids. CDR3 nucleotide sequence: TGTGCCAGCAGCTTAGCAGGGGCGGGAAACACCATATATTTT. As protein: CASSLAGAGNTIYF.

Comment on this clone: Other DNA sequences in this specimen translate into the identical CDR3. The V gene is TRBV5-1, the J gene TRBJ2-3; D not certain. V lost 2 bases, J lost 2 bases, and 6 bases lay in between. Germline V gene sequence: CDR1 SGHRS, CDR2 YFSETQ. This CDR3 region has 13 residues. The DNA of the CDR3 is TGCGCCAGCAGCTTCAGAGACACAGATACGCAGTATTTT. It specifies CASSFRDTDTQYF. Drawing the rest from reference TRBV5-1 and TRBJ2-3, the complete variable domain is KAGVTQTPRYLIKTRGQQVTLSCSPISGHRSVSWYQQTPGQGLQFLFEYFSETQRNKGNFPGRFSGRQFSNSRSEMNVSTLELGDSALYLCASSFRDTDTQYFGPGTRLTVL.

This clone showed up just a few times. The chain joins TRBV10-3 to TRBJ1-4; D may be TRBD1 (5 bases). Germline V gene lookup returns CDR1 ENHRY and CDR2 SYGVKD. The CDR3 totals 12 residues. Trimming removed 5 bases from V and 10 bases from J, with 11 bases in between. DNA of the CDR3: TGTGCCATCAGTTACGACCAGGGAAAACTGTTTTTT. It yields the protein CAISYDQGKLFF.

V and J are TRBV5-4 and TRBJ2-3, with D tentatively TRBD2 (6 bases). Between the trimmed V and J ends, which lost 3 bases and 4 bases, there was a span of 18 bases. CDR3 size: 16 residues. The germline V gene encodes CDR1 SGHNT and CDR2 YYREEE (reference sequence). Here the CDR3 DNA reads TGTGCCAGCAGCTCCCCTAGCGATCGGAGGTCAGATACGCAGTATTTT. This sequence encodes CASSSPSDRRSDTQYF.

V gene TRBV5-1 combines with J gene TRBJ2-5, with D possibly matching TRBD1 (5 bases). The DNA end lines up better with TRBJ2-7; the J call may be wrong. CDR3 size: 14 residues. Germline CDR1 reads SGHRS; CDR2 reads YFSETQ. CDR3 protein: CASSPLTASYEQYF. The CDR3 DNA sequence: TGCGCCAGCAGCCCATTGACAGCCTCCTACGAGCAGTACTTC.

CDR3 in DNA: TGTGCCAGCAGCCTGACAGGGGCGGGCTACACCTTC. It yields the protein CASSLTGAGYTF. V and J are TRBV7-2 and TRBJ1-2, with 8 nucleotides matching TRBD1. The CDR3 is made up of 12 amino acids. The germline CDR1 and CDR2 sequences are SGHTA and FQGNSA. V shed 5 bases and J 8 bases; nucleotides not matched to a gene: 4.

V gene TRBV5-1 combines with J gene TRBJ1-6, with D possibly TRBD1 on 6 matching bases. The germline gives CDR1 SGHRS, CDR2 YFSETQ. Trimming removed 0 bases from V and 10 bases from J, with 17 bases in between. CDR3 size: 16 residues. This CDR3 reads CASSLAGAQRESPLHF. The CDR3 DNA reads TGCGCCAGCAGCTTGGCAGGGGCTCAACGGGAGTCACCCCTCCACTTT.

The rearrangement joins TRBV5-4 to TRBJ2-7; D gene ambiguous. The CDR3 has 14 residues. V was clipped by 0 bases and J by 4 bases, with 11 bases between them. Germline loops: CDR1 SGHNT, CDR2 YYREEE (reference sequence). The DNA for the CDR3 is TGTGCCAGCAGCTTGGTTGGCAGATCATACGAGCAGTACTTC. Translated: CASSLVGRSYEQYF. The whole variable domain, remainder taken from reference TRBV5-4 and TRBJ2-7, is ETGVTQSPTHLIKTRGQQVTLRCSSQSGHNTVSWYQQALGQGPQFIFQYYREEENGRGNFPPRFSGLQFPNYSSELNVNALELDDSALYLCASSLVGRSYEQYFGPGTRLTVT.

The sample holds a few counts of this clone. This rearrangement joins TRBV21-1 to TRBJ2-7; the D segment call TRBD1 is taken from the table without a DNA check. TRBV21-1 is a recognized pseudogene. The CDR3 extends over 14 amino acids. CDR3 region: CASTDRTGGDEQYF. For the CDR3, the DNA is TGTGCCAGCACCGATCGGACAGGGGGCGACGAGCAGTACTTC.

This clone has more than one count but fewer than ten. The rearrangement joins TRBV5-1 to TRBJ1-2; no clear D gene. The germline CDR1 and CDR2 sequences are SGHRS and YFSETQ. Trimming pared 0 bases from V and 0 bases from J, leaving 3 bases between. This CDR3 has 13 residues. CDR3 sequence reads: CASSLAANYGYTF. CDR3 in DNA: TGCGCCAGCAGCTTGGCTGCTAACTATGGCTACACCTTC.

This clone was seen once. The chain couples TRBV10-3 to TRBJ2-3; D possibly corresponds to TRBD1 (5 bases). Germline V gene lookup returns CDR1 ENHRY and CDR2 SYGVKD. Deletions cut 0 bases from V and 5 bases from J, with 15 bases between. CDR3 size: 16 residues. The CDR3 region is CAISESAAGQGDTQYF. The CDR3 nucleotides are TGTGCCATCAGTGAGTCCGCGGCAGGTCAGGGAGATACGCAGTATTTT.

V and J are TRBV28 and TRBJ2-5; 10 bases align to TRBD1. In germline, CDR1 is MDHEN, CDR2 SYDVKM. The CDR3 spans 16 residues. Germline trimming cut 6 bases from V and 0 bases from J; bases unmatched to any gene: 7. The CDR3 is CASRRDRGNNQETQYF. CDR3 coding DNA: TGTGCCAGCAGGCGGGACAGGGGAAACAACCAAGAGACCCAGTACTTC.

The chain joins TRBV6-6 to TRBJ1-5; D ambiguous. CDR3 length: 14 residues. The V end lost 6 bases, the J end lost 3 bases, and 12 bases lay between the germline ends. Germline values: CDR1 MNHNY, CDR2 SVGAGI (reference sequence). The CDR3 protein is CASRYTALNQPQHF. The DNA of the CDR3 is TGTGCCAGCAGATACACAGCACTCAATCAGCCCCAGCATTTT.

The CDR3 DNA sequence: TGTGCCAGTAGTATCCTTCCCGGGGAATTGGCCGGGGAGCTGTTTTTT. This gives the protein CASSILPGELAGELFF. The chain carries TRBV19 and TRBJ2-2, with a possible D match to TRBD2 (5 bases). This CDR3 comprises 16 residues. CDR1 is LNHDA, CDR2 SQIVND, per germline (reference sequence). The ends were cut back, 3 bases at V and 6 bases at J, with 17 bases in the middle.

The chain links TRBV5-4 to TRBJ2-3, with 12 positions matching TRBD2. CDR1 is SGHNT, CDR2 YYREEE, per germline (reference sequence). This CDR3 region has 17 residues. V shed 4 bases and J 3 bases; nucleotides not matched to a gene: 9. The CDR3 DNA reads TGTGCCAGCAGCCCCCGCCCCGGGACTAGCGGGACAGATACGCAGTATTTT. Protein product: CASSPRPGTSGTDTQYF.

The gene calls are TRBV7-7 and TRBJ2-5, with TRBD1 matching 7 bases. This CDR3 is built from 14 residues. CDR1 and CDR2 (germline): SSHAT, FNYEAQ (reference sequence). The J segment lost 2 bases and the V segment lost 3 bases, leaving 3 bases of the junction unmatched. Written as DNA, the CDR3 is TGTGCCAGCAGCTTGAACAGGGGACAAGAGACCCAGTACTTC. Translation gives CASSLNRGQETQYF.